This T cell receptor (beta chain) was sequenced for a study of blood T cell repertoires in COVID-19 (dated by TCRdb to the early 2020s). Broadly, across the study: ImmuneRACE Cohort 3 recovered participants were defined by two consecutive negative NP/OP PCR tests, healthcare professional clearance, or symptom resolution. The sample metadata nearly always contained a de-identified subject ID, COVID-19 status, age in years and sex. Samples covering the acute and convalescent phases of COVID-19 were provided by collaborators in the United States, Italy and Spain. Where HLA class I and class II types were available, the types were taken from metadata supplied by the sample provider, not from assay-based typing. The repertoires were released in a freely available public database intended as a resource for research on the immune response to SARS-CoV-2. Samples came from the ongoing ImmuneRACE study (first 160 participants) plus 1,254 subjects from 6 global collaborators. The prospective study material was composed of cDNA or gDNA derived from T cells, B-cell-depleted T cells, or PBMCs. The dataset comprised deeply sampled blood TCRbeta repertoires from subjects exposed to, actively infected with, or recovered from COVID-19.

Participants in the prospective study were aged roughly 18 to 100 years, lived in 24 United States geographic areas, and enrolled through a virtual design. In the prospective study, participants were assigned to cohorts based on the clinical history participants reported in a screening survey and a study questionnaire. Mobile phlebotomists in the prospective study collected whole blood, serum and a nasopharyngeal or oropharyngeal swab from every participant. Participants in the prospective study had the option to provide additional blood draws and questionnaires over a roughly two-month period. Before DNA extraction, prospective study blood samples were shipped either frozen or at room temperature. To note about this clone: Its binding antigen is unknown. There are no base qualities to consult, and no much larger clone falls within one base.

TCRbeta CDR3 regions were amplified from genomic DNA by means of the immunoSEQ Assay, a bias-controlled multiplex PCR. The source study handled its data this way. The number of nucleated cells in each sample was estimated from the amplification of reference gene primers within the assay. To quantify the absolute abundance of each unique TCRbeta CDR3 rearrangement, sequence reads were collapsed and filtered. For each sample, productive Simpson clonality was calculated as the square root of Simpson's diversity index over productive rearrangements. The immuneACCESS repertoire file appears here via TCRdb, limited to in-frame rearrangements. These files lack a portion of the clones; in checked studies, under half of the deficit traces to unresolved V genes, and the cause of the others is not known. The DNA gave D and trimming, while V, J and clone size come from that table. The sample table contains about 230,000 clones; only one count was recorded for roughly nine tenths of them. The top ten constitute 2.5% to 3.5% of the sample.

V loses 5 bases of germline sequence and J loses 3 bases, and the interval between the two ends is 14 bases. The germline V gene gives CDR1 as SGHAT and CDR2 as FQNNGV. From the cysteine through the phenylalanine, the CDR3 covers 15 amino acids. CDR3 DNA is the only sequence kept; it has 45 bases, read in frame from the first base. Results the study describes overall, beyond this receptor: Clinical and demographic metadata were provided uncurated, with the amount varying by source and participant.

The receptor was isolated from a woman between 50 and 59 years old in a cohort exposed to, infected with or recovered from COVID-19 (not recorded which). The rearrangement combines TRBV11-2 with TRBJ1-3; the D gene is possibly TRBD1, with 6 bases matching. The sample comprised PBMCs or T cells enriched from blood (not recorded which). DNA sequence: TGTGCCAGCAGCCCCGGGACACAATTTGGAAACACCATATATTTT. This is translated as CASSPGTQFGNTIYF.